The sequence of this T cell receptor beta chain was determined in a study of identical twins. Study-level results: Because invariant MAIT and iNKT cells could be present, zero-insertion analyses could be partly confounded.

The CDR3 sequence is 16 residues long. Looked up from germline, CDR1 is SGHKS and CDR2 is YYEKEE (reference sequence). V dropped 3 bases and J dropped 7 bases, with 23 bases sitting between them. With regard to this clonotype: Antigen specificity is unknown.

A single record per CDR3 protein comes from TCRdb applying MiXCR to the 5' RACE reads. The table lists roughly 250,000 distinct CDR3 sequences, roughly 13% of them singletons. Sequencing was performed on memory (CD45RO+) T cells sorted from blood. The source is a woman younger than 35 in good health. This chain uses TRBV5-5 with TRBJ2-7; D perhaps matches TRBD1 (5 bases). CDR3 sequence (DNA): TGTGCCAGCAGCTCGAGGAACGTAGGGGTATATGAGGAGCAGTACTTC. The encoded protein is CASSSRNVGVYEEQYF.